The 12 T cell receptor beta chains below were found in one sample sequenced in a study of blood T cell repertoires in COVID-19. The protocol was immunoSEQ multiplex PCR, while the TCRdb copy is restricted to in-frame clones and leaves out a portion. The top ten hold approximately 30% of the sample, which has under 35,000 clones, over 70% seen once. Sequencing input: peripheral blood. The receptor source for this set is a man older than 75 with acute or convalescent COVID-19.

This clone was counted only a few times. V usage is TRBV24-1 and J usage is TRBJ2-3, with 9 bases identical to TRBD1. V trimming: 3 bases; J trimming: 1 base; junction bases outside the gene matches: 4. This CDR3 region has 16 residues. CDR1 KGHDR and CDR2 SFDVKD come from the germline V gene. The CDR3 bases are TGTGCCACCAGTGATCCCCGGGACAGGGGCACAGATACGCAGTATTTT. Amino acids: CATSDPRDRGTDTQYF.

The rearrangement uses TRBV27 and TRBJ1-2; D is possibly TRBD1 (5 bases). The V and J ends lost 7 bases and 4 bases respectively, with 19 bases between them. This CDR3 comprises 15 residues. Germline CDR1 and CDR2: MNHEY and SMNVEV (reference sequence). CDR3 sequence reads: CASIDVRRDPYGYTF. CDR3 nucleotides: TGTGCCAGCATAGATGTCAGGCGGGACCCCTATGGCTACACCTTC.

Here the CDR3 reads CASRPGQGAYGYTF. The CDR3 DNA reads TGTGCCAGCAGACCGGGACAGGGGGCCTATGGCTACACCTTC. J is TRBJ1-2 and V is TRBV6-5; 12 bases map to TRBD1. With V trimmed by 6 bases and J by 4 bases, 3 bases remained unmatched. This CDR3 spans 14 amino acids. Germline CDR1 MNHEY, CDR2 SVGAGI.

The chain carries TRBV9 and TRBJ1-1, with 7 bases identical to TRBD1. Germline assignment: CDR1 SGDLS and CDR2 YYNGEE. The CDR3 runs to 15 residues. Trimming at V came to 4 bases and at J to 5 bases, leaving 11 bases not matched to a gene. The CDR3 protein is CASSLKPTGSTEAFF. Here the CDR3 DNA reads TGTGCCAGCAGCCTTAAACCGACAGGGTCAACTGAAGCTTTCTTT.

The rearrangement uses TRBV28 and TRBJ2-7; D is unclear. Trimming shortened V by 1 base and J by 1 base, and 8 bases separated the two germline ends. The CDR3 spans 14 residues. Germline values: CDR1 MDHEN, CDR2 SYDVKM. Written as DNA, the CDR3 is TGTGCCAGCAGTTTATCTCCAGATTCCTACGAGCAGTACTTC. It yields the protein CASSLSPDSYEQYF.

V and J are TRBV27 and TRBJ2-2; TRBD2 is a possible D gene (6 bases). This CDR3 is built from 16 residues. Germline V gene sequence: CDR1 MNHEY, CDR2 SMNVEV (reference sequence). V was cut by 1 base and J by 5 bases, with 14 bases left in between. The CDR3 DNA reads TGTGCCAGCAGTTTATATGCGGGGCGCAGGACCGGGGAGCTGTTTTTT. This encodes CASSLYAGRRTGELFF.

The V and J genes are TRBV7-9 and TRBJ1-3; 8 positions match TRBD1. The CDR3 consists of 16 residues. Germline-derived CDR1 and CDR2 are SEHNR and FQNEAQ (reference sequence). V was pared by 6 bases and J by 4 bases, with 11 bases of the junction left unmatched. The CDR3 spells CASSSNLGQEGNTIYF. Written as DNA, the CDR3 is TGTGCCAGCAGTTCCAATTTGGGACAGGAGGGAAACACCATATATTTT.

The gene calls are TRBV30 and TRBJ1-2; 8 bases fit TRBD1. This CDR3 has 15 residues. From germline, CDR1 is GTSNPN and CDR2 SVGIG (reference sequence). After removal of 3 bases from V and 5 bases from J, the junction contained 11 bases not matched to a gene. CDR3 in DNA: TGTGCCTGGAGACCGGGACAGGCGGGTGTGTATGGCTACACCTTC. Its translation is CAWRPGQAGVYGYTF.

This rearrangement joins TRBV6-4 to TRBJ1-5; tentatively, D is TRBD1 (5 bases). Germline-derived CDR1 and CDR2 are MRHNA and SNTAGT. There are 13 residues in the CDR3. V lost 6 bases and J 4 bases, leaving 10 bases between the germline ends. The chain's CDR3 is CASSRTPNQPQHF. As DNA, the CDR3 is TGTGCCAGCAGCAGGACACCGAATCAGCCCCAGCATTTT.

The chain combines TRBV7-3 with TRBJ2-6; D possibly corresponds to TRBD1 (5 bases). The CDR3 runs to 18 residues. The germline V and J ends were trimmed by 5 bases and 0 bases, with 17 bases remaining between them. Looked up from germline, CDR1 is SGHTA and CDR2 is FQGTGA. The CDR3 spells CASSPRVGQSSGANVLTF. The CDR3 coding sequence is TGTGCCAGCAGCCCCAGGGTGGGGCAGTCCTCTGGGGCCAACGTCCTGACTTTC.

The chain combines TRBV4-3 with TRBJ2-5; a weak D match, TRBD1 (5 bases). From germline, CDR1 is LGHNA and CDR2 YSLEER. The CDR3 sequence is 14 residues long. The V end was cut by 0 bases, the J end by 7 bases, with 12 bases between. This CDR3 is CASSQDLEGATQYF. The CDR3 DNA reads as TGCGCCAGCAGCCAAGACCTAGAAGGGGCGACCCAGTACTTC.

This clone was counted between two and nine times. The genes are TRBV7-9 and TRBJ2-1, with TRBD1 matching 7 bases. The CDR3 has 15 amino acids. After removal of 4 bases from V and 7 bases from J, the junction contained 10 bases not matched to a gene. CDR1 and CDR2 from the germline V gene are SEHNR and FQNEAQ (reference sequence). The CDR3 is CASSSGTDGVNEQFF. CDR3 in DNA: TGTGCCAGCAGCTCAGGGACAGACGGGGTTAATGAGCAGTTCTTC.